This TCR beta chain comes out of a study of naive and memory T cell subsets. Study results and caveats: The RNA method is potentially sensitive to activation and differentiation changes.

Four PCR rounds used nested alpha and beta constant region primers plus the SP2 primer. For blood and skin samples, reverse transcription used TCR alpha and beta constant primers. TCRdb used MiXCR to reprocess the 5' RACE reads, holding one entry per CDR3 protein. The sample contains 50,000 to 60,000 distinct CDR3 sequences, around 8% of which appear only once. Turning to this clonotype: No antigen is known for it.

An oligonucleotide containing a UMI was ligated to the 3' end of TCR cDNA. RNA was extracted from roughly 2.5 ml of whole blood of healthy adults. V dropped 6 bases and J dropped 3 bases, with 19 bases sitting between them. Looked up from germline, CDR1 is MNHEY and CDR2 is SMNVEV (reference sequence). The CDR3 loop spans 16 amino acids. The receptor was derived from a female donor in good health. The chain has TRBV27 and TRBJ2-3; either TRBD1 or TRBD2 may fit D (6 bases each). The CDR3: CASRGGRRGNTDTQYF. The CDR3 DNA reads TGTGCCAGCAGAGGGGGAAGGCGGGGTAATACAGATACGCAGTATTTT.